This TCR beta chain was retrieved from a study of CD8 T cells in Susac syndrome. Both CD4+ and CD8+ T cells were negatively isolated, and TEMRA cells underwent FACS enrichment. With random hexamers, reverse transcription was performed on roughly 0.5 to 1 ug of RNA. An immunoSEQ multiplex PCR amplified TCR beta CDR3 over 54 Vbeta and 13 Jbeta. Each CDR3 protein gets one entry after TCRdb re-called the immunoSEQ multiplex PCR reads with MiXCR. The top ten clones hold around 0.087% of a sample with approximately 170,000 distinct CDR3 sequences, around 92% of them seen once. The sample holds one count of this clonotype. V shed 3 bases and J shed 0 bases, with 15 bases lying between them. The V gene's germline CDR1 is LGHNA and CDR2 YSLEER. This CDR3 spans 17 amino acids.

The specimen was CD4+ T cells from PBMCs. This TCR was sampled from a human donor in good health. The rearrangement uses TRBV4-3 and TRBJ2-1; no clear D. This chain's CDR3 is CASSQVWATSSYNEQFF. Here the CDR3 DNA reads TGCGCCAGCAGCCAGGTCTGGGCTACGAGCTCCTACAATGAGCAGTTCTTC.